The 27 T cell receptor beta chains given below trace back to one sample, sequenced in a study of T-cell reconstitution after alpha-beta-depleted transplantation in children. Preparation of the TCRbeta library used unique molecular identifiers. TCRdb ran MiXCR on the PCR reads and lists one entry per CDR3 protein. Counted here are some 460,000 distinct CDR3 sequences, around 15% occurring once; the ten biggest clones make up about 32%. Sequencing used PBMCs, mostly from graft donor cells, obtained 360 days after TCRalphabeta/CD19-depleted stem cell transplant. Receptor source: a boy less than two years old who had a stem cell transplant for Wiskott-Aldrich syndrome, so the T cells may come from the graft donor.

This clonotype appeared a few times. This rearrangement joins TRBV10-3 to TRBJ1-5; no firm D call. This CDR3 contains 12 residues. V lost 6 bases and J 4 bases, leaving 7 bases between the germline ends. The germline V gene has CDR1 ENHRY and CDR2 SYGVKD. CDR3 sequence (DNA): TGTGCCATCAGGGACCTAAATCAGCCCCAGCATTTT. It yields the protein CAIRDLNQPQHF.

This clonotype appeared a few times. One end of the junction is discordant with germline, which a read error may explain. The genes are TRBV10-3 and TRBJ2-4, with 9 positions matching TRBD1. The CDR3 length is 13 residues. Germline V CDR1 and CDR2: ENHRY, SYGVKD. CDR3 in DNA: TGTGCCATCAGTGAGTCCCGGGACAGGGTCTCCCATTTC. It translates to CAISESRDRVSHF.

The rearrangement joins TRBV24-1 to TRBJ2-7; TRBD2 matches 8 bases. Per germline, CDR1 KGHDR and CDR2 SFDVKD. This CDR3 has 14 amino acids. V shed 5 bases and J 0 bases; nucleotides not matched to a gene: 2. This CDR3 reads CATSAAGASYEQYF. The CDR3 nucleotides read TGTGCCACCAGTGCAGCGGGGGCCTCCTACGAGCAGTACTTC.

This clonotype was seen a few times. This CDR3 is CASSGDSYQETQYF. The CDR3 bases are TGTGCCAGCAGTGGCGACAGTTACCAAGAGACCCAGTACTTC. The J gene is TRBJ2-5, the V gene TRBV12-3 or TRBV12-4; D is perhaps TRBD1 (5 bases). V was shortened by 5 bases and J by 0 bases, with 10 bases between the two germline ends. CDR3 size: 14 residues.

This clonotype came up a few times. The junction departs from the called germline gene at one end, perhaps through a read error. This chain connects TRBV12-3 or TRBV12-4 to TRBJ1-5, with a weak D call TRBD1 (6 bases). This CDR3 comprises 15 residues. The CDR3 DNA follows: TGTGCCAGCAGTTTATCAACAGGGATTAATCGGCCCCAGCATTTT. It yields the protein CASSLSTGINRPQHF.

This chain uses TRBV2 with TRBJ2-1; D is possibly TRBD1 (5 bases). Per the germline V gene, CDR1 is SNHLY and CDR2 is FYNNEI. The CDR3 consists of 14 residues. The ends were cut back, 9 bases at V and 6 bases at J, with 18 bases in the middle. CDR3 loop: CASLQASLANEQFF. The CDR3 DNA sequence: TGTGCCAGTTTACAGGCTTCTCTCGCCAATGAGCAGTTCTTC.

The J gene is TRBJ2-3, the V gene TRBV5-4, with D perhaps TRBD2 (6 bases). The V gene's germline CDR1 is SGHNT and CDR2 YYREEE (reference sequence). The V end was cut by 4 bases, the J end by 6 bases, with 18 bases between. This CDR3 is 15 amino acids long. CDR3 sequence: CASSRRGRVLDTQYF. DNA for the CDR3: TGTGCCAGCAGCCGGAGGGGCAGGGTCTTGGATACGCAGTATTTT.

This chain uses TRBV12-3 or TRBV12-4 with TRBJ2-5; perhaps TRBD2 as D (6 bases). The CDR3 consists of 14 residues. V was clipped by 6 bases and J by 1 base, with 12 bases between them. CDR3 in amino acids: CASSQMGGQETQYF. Written as DNA, the CDR3 is TGTGCCAGCAGCCAGATGGGGGGCCAAGAGACCCAGTACTTC.

This clonotype turned up a few times. V and J are TRBV24-1 and TRBJ2-2; perhaps D is TRBD1 or TRBD2 (5 bases each). V was trimmed by 6 bases and J by 7 bases, leaving 23 bases between them. The CDR3 consists of 17 residues. In germline, CDR1 is KGHDR, CDR2 SFDVKD. CDR3 region: CATSSARRDGVNGELFF. The CDR3 DNA reads TGTGCCACCAGTTCGGCCCGCAGGGACGGGGTGAACGGGGAGCTGTTTTTT.

This clonotype was seen a handful of times. This chain uses TRBV29-1 with TRBJ1-2; no reliable D call. The CDR3 is 12 residues long. Germline-derived CDR1 and CDR2 are SQVTM and ANQGSEA. Trimming removed 3 bases at V and 3 bases at J, with 8 bases between. In DNA, the CDR3 is TGCAGCGTTGACCTTTCTGACTATGGCTACACCTTC. As protein: CSVDLSDYGYTF.

The chain links TRBV5-1 to TRBJ2-1, with D perhaps TRBD1 (5 bases). This CDR3 contains 17 residues. Germline V CDR1 and CDR2: SGHRS, YFSETQ. V lost 4 bases, J lost 4 bases, and 21 bases lay in between. As DNA, the CDR3 is TGCGCCAGCAGCCTCACCCCCACAGGCGTCAAATACAATGAGCAGTTCTTC. It is translated as CASSLTPTGVKYNEQFF.

At least ten counts were recorded for this clonotype. V is TRBV7-2 and J is TRBJ2-7; 10 positions match TRBD1. CDR1 and CDR2 (germline): SGHTA, FQGNSA. J gave up 6 bases and V 4 bases, and 12 bases lay outside the gene matches. This CDR3 has 16 amino acids. DNA for the CDR3: TGTGCCAGCAGCTCACCCCCGGGACAGGGGTTCTCCGAGCAGTACTTC. Its protein is CASSSPPGQGFSEQYF.

The chain has TRBV27 and TRBJ2-1, with 12 bases lining up with TRBD2. CDR1 and CDR2 (germline): MNHEY, SMNVEV (reference sequence). This CDR3 has 20 residues. V lost 6 bases and J lost 0; bases outside the gene matches: 15. This chain's CDR3 is CASRALAGGPRVGSYNEQFF. As DNA, the CDR3 is TGTGCCAGCAGGGCCCTAGCGGGAGGGCCTAGAGTTGGCTCCTACAATGAGCAGTTCTTC.

V usage is TRBV7-2 and J usage is TRBJ2-1; 7 bases match TRBD2. The CDR3 spans 16 residues. Germline V gene lookup returns CDR1 SGHTA and CDR2 FQGNSA. The junction had 7 bases not matched to a gene; V was cut back by 2 bases and J by 3 bases. CDR3 sequence: CASSLKAGPYYNEQFF. Here the CDR3 DNA reads TGTGCCAGCAGCTTAAAAGCGGGGCCCTACTACAATGAGCAGTTCTTC.

The V call is TRBV20-1, the J call TRBJ2-5; 12 positions match TRBD2. This CDR3 region has 16 residues. Germline CDR1 reads DFQATT; CDR2 reads SNEGSKA (reference sequence). V dropped 6 bases and J dropped 9; count of bases not matched to a gene: 17. CDR3 in amino acids: CSAQPLLAGGSGAQYF. For the CDR3, the DNA is TGCAGTGCCCAACCCTTACTAGCGGGGGGTTCAGGGGCCCAGTACTTC.

This clonotype was observed a handful of times. The chain employs TRBV12-3 or TRBV12-4 and TRBJ2-7, with D possibly matching TRBD2 (5 bases). V was pared by 2 bases and J by 2 bases, with 10 bases between. CDR3 size: 14 residues. CDR3 bases: TGTGCCAGCAGTTTACAGCTGGGAGCCTACGAGCAGTACTTC. Translation: CASSLQLGAYEQYF.

This clonotype has at least ten counts. V gene TRBV12-3 or TRBV12-4 combines with J gene TRBJ2-2; D remains unclear. CDR3 size: 14 residues. V lost 6 bases and J lost 3, with 11 bases in between. Here the CDR3 DNA reads TGTGCCAGCAGGCGTAATGGGGACACCGGGGAGCTGTTTTTT. Translating it yields CASRRNGDTGELFF.

This clonotype was seen at least ten times. The chain couples TRBV18 to TRBJ1-1; weak D call: TRBD1 (6 bases). Germline CDR1 and CDR2: KGHSH and LQKENI. Trimming took off 3 bases at V and 0 bases at J, with 8 bases between the two ends. This CDR3 has 14 residues. CDR3 protein: CASSPGGLNTEAFF. In nucleotides, the CDR3 is TGTGCCAGCTCACCGGGGGGCCTGAACACTGAAGCTTTCTTT.

This clonotype was detected only a few times. This sequence joins TRBV11-2 and TRBJ2-7; TRBD2 matches 8 bases. With 5 bases clipped from V and 0 bases from J, the junction kept 24 bases outside the gene matches. The CDR3 is 21 amino acids. The germline CDR1 and CDR2 sequences are SGHAT and FQNNGV. This CDR3 is CASSPLRIWSSGSHSSYEQYF. The CDR3 coding sequence is TGTGCCAGCAGCCCCCTCAGGATTTGGTCTAGCGGGTCCCATAGCTCCTACGAGCAGTACTTC.

This clonotype was detected ten times or more. The rearrangement joins TRBV28 to TRBJ2-7; D is uncertain. Germline CDR1 and CDR2: MDHEN and SYDVKM. The CDR3 spans 11 residues. With 7 bases removed from V and 3 bases from J, the gap between germline ends came to 7 bases. CDR3 nucleotide sequence: TGTGCCAGCATGAGAGGCTACGAGCAGTACTTC. Its translation is CASMRGYEQYF.

This clonotype has just a few counts. The chain joins TRBV7-9 to TRBJ2-7; 9 nucleotides agree with TRBD1. CDR1 and CDR2 (germline): SEHNR, FQNEAQ (reference sequence). The CDR3 runs to 15 residues. V was pared by 1 base and J by 1 base, with 2 bases of the junction left unmatched. CDR3 loop: CASSLVGQGSYEQYF. CDR3 coding DNA: TGTGCCAGCAGCTTAGTGGGACAGGGATCCTACGAGCAGTACTTC.

The chain recombines TRBV7-8 with TRBJ2-3; no clear D. The CDR3 has 14 amino acids. The V end was cut by 5 bases, the J end by 2 bases, with 11 bases between. The germline V gene encodes CDR1 SGHVS and CDR2 FQNEAQ. The CDR3 reads CASSKLTLTDTQYF. CDR3 sequence (DNA): TGTGCCAGCAGCAAGCTCACCCTCACAGATACGCAGTATTTT.

The gene calls are TRBV27 and TRBJ2-6; the D is unclear. The germline V gene encodes CDR1 MNHEY and CDR2 SMNVEV (reference sequence). Trimming removed 8 bases from V and 0 bases from J, with 8 bases in between. This CDR3 has 14 residues. The CDR3 loop reads CASAALSGANVLTF. For the CDR3, the DNA is TGTGCCAGCGCCGCCCTCTCTGGGGCCAACGTCCTGACTTTC.

The chain employs TRBV30 and TRBJ2-7; D unresolved. Deletions cut 2 bases from V and 6 bases from J, with 8 bases between. The CDR3 runs 11 residues. The V gene's germline CDR1 is GTSNPN and CDR2 SVGIG (reference sequence). The CDR3 bases are TGTGCCTGGAGTTCCCTTAGCGAGCAGTACTTC. Amino acids: CAWSSLSEQYF.

The rearrangement uses TRBV5-4 and TRBJ2-1, with TRBD2 matching over 10 bases. Per germline, CDR1 SGHNT and CDR2 YYREEE (reference sequence). CDR3 length: 19 residues. Losses at the gene ends were 0 bases for V and 4 bases for J; bases not matched to a gene: 13. CDR3 in amino acids: CASSLVQAGGPTGYNEQFF. The CDR3 DNA reads as TGTGCCAGCAGCTTGGTGCAAGCGGGGGGGCCAACAGGTTACAATGAGCAGTTCTTC.

This clonotype has a count of ten or more. The chain joins TRBV9 to TRBJ2-3; D is perhaps TRBD2 (5 bases). The CDR3 extends over 15 amino acids. Germline loops: CDR1 SGDLS, CDR2 YYNGEE. V lost 4 bases, J lost 0 bases, and 12 bases lay in between. In DNA form, the CDR3 reads TGTGCCAGCAGCAGAGCGGTCTCAAGCACAGATACGCAGTATTTT. This codes for CASSRAVSSTDTQYF. Complete variable domain (other parts from reference TRBV9 and TRBJ2-3): DSGVTQTPKHLITATGQRVTLRCSPRSGDLSVYWYQQSLDQGLQFLIQYYNGEERAKGNILERFSAQQFPDLHSELNLSSLELGDSALYFCASSRAVSSTDTQYFGPGTRLTVL.

This clonotype was observed a few times. The chain carries TRBV5-1 and TRBJ2-5, with 7 bases matching TRBD2. Germline loops: CDR1 SGHRS, CDR2 YFSETQ. V was clipped by 0 bases and J by 1 base; unmatched bases: 3. The CDR3 has 15 residues. CDR3 sequence: CASSLAGGTQETQYF. The CDR3 coding sequence is TGCGCCAGCAGCTTGGCGGGAGGAACCCAAGAGACCCAGTACTTC.